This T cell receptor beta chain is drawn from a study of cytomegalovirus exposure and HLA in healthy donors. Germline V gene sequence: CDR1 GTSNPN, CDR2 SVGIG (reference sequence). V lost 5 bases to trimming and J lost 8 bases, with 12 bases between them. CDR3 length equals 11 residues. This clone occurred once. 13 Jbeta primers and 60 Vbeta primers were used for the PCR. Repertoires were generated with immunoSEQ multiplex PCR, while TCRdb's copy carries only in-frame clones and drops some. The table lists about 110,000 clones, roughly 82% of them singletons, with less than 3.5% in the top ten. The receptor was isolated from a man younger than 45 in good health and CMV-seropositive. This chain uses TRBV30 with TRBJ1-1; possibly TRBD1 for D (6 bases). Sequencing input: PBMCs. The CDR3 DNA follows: TGTGCCTGGTCGGGGGGGCGGGAAGCTTTCTTT. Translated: CAWSGGREAFF.